Included here is one T cell receptor (beta chain) sequence, with context. This entry is derived from a study of blood T cell repertoires in COVID-19. Study summary: Acute-phase and convalescent COVID-19 samples originated in the United States, Italy and Spain. From T cells, B-cell-depleted T cells, or PBMCs came the material, which was cDNA or gDNA.

The CDR3 is 15 residues long. The germline CDR1 and CDR2 sequences are MNHEY and SMNVEV (reference sequence). Unmatched junction bases numbered 6, after V lost 6 bases and J lost 6 bases. Original processing methods: Reference gene primer amplification in the assay estimated nucleated cell counts. This table comes from immunoSEQ multiplex PCR, and its TCRdb copy is limited to in-frame clones, with some not included. The V and J calls and clone size were taken over from that table, and D and trimming were inferred from the DNA. The data show 200,000 to 300,000 clones, with about 91% seen just once and about 2.5% held by the top ten.

This chain uses TRBV27 with TRBJ1-6; 9 bases match TRBD1. Sequenced input: peripheral blood. This clonotype was obtained from a young adult with COVID-19, enrolled during active disease. The CDR3 region is CASRSPTGGNSPLHF. CDR3 sequence (DNA): TGTGCCAGCAGATCTCCGACAGGGGGTAATTCACCCCTCCACTTT.